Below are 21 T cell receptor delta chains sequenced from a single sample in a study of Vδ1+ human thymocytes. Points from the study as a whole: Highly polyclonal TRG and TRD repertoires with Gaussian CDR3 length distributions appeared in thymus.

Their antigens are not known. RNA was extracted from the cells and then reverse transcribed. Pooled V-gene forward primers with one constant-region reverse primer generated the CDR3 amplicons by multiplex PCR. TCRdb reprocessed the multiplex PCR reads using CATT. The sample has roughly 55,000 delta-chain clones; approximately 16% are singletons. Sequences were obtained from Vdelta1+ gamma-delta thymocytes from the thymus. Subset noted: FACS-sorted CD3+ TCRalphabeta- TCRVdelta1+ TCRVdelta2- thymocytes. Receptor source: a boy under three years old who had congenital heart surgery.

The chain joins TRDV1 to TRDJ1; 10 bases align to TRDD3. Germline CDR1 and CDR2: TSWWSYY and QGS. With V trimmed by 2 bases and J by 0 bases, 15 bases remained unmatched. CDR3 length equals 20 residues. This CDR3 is CALGEVLLGDFSSYTDKLIF. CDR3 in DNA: TGTGCTCTTGGGGAAGTTCTACTGGGGGATTTTTCTTCGTACACCGATAAACTCATCTTT.

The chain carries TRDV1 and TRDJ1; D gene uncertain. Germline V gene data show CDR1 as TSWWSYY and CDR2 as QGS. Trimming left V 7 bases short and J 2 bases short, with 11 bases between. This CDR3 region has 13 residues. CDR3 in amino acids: CALVCGGTDKLIF. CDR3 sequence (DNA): TGTGCTCTTGTTTGTGGCGGAACCGATAAACTCATCTTT.

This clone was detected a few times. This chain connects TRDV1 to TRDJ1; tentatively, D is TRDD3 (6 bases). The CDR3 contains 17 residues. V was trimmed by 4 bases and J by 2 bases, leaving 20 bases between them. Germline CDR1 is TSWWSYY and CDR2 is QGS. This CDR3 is CALGVEGITICTDKLIF. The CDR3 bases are TGTGCTCTTGGGGTTGAGGGGATCACCATTTGTACCGATAAACTCATCTTT.

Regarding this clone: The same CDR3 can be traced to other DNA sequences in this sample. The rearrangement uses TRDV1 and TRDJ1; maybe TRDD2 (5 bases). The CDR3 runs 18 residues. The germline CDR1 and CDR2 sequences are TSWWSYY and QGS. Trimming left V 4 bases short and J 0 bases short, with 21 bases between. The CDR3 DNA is TGTGCTCTTGGGGGTCCGCCCTTCTCACTCCCGTACACCGATAAACTCATCTTT. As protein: CALGGPPFSLPYTDKLIF.

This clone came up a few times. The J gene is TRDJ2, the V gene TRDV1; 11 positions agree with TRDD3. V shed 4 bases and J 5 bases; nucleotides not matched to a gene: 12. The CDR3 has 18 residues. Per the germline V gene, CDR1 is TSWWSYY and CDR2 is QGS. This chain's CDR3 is CALGVSRYWGIETAQLFF. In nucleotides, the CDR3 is TGTGCTCTTGGGGTATCACGTTACTGGGGGATAGAAACAGCACAACTCTTCTTT.

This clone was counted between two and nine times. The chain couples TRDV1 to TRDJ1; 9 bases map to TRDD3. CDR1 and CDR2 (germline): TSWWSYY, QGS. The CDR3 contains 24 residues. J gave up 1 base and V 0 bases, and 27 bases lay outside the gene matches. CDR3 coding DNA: TGTGCTCTTGGGGAACTTAGTAAGAGTCTCTTCCCCTCTGAGACGGGGATACGCACCGATAAACTCATCTTT. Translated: CALGELSKSLFPSETGIRTDKLIF.

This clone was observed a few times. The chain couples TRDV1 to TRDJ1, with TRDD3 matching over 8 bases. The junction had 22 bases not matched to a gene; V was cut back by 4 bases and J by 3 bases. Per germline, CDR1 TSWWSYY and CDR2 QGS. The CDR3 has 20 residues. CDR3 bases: TGTGCTCTTGGGGCTATCAGACTTCCTGTGGGTGCGGGATACGCCGATAAACTCATCTTT. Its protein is CALGAIRLPVGAGYADKLIF.

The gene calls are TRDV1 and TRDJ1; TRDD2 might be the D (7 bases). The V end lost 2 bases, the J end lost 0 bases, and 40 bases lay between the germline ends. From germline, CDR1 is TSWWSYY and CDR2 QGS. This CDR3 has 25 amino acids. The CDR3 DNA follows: TGTGCTCTTGGGGAATATACTTTCCTACATCTAGGAACAAGTACCTGGGGACAGTACACCGATAAACTCATCTTT. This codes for CALGEYTFLHLGTSTWGQYTDKLIF.

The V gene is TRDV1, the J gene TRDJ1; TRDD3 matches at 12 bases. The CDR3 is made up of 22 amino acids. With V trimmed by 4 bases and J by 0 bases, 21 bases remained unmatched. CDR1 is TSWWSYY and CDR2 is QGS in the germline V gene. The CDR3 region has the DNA TGTGCTCTTGGGGCCCTGCCCTTCCTACAGCTTACTGGGGGATACTACACCGATAAACTCATCTTT. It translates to CALGALPFLQLTGGYYTDKLIF.

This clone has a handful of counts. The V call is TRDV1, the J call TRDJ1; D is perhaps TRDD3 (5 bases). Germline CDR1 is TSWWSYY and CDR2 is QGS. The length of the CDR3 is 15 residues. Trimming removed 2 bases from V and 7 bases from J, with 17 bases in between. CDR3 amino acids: CALGESPTGVGKLIF. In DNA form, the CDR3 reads TGTGCTCTTGGGGAAAGCCCGACGGGGGTTGGTAAACTCATCTTT.

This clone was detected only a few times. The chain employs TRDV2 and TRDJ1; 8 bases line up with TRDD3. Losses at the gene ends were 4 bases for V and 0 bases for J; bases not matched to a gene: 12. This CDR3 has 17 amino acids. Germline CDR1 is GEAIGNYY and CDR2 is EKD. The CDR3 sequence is CACEILGVLRDTDKLIF. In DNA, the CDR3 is TGTGCCTGTGAAATACTGGGGGTTCTACGGGACACCGATAAACTCATCTTT.

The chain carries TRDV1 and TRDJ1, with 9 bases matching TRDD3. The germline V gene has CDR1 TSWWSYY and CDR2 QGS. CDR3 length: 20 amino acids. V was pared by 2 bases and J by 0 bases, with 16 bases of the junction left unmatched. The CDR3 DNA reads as TGTGCTCTTGGGGAAACTTCCCCACGGGGATACGTGGCGTACACCGATAAACTCATCTTT. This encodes CALGETSPRGYVAYTDKLIF.

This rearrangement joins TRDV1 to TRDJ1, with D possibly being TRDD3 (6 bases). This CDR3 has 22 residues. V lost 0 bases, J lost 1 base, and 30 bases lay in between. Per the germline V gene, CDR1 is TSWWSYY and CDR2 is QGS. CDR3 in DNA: TGTGCTCTTGGGGAACTCCCCCCCGCCTCGTTAAGGCCTATGGGGGTCACCGATAAACTCATCTTT. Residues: CALGELPPASLRPMGVTDKLIF.

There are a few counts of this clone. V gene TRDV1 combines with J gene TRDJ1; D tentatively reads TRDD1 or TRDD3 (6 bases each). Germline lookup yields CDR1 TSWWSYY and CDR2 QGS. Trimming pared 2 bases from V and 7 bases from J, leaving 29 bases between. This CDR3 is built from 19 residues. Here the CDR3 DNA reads TGTGCTCTTGGGGAAGGGGTTCTCAATTGTACTGGGAGAATAGTTAAACTCATCTTT. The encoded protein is CALGEGVLNCTGRIVKLIF.

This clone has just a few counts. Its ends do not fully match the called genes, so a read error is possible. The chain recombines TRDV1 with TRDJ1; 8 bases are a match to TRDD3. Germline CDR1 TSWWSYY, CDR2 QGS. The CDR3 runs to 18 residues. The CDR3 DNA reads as TGTGCTCTCGGGGAAATCTTCCGGTACTGGGGGGTAACCGATAAACTCATCTTT. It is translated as CALGEIFRYWGVTDKLIF.

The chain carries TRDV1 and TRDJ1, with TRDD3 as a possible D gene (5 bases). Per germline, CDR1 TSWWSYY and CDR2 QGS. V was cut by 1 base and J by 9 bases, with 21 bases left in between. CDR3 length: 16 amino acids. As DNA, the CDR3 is TGTGCTCTTGGGGAACGTTCGGAATCGGTTATACGGCAACTCATCTTT. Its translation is CALGERSESVIRQLIF.

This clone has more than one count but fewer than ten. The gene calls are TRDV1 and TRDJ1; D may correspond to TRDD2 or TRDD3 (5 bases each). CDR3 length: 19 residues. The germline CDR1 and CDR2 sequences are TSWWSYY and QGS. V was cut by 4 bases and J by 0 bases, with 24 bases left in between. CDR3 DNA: TGTGCTCTTGGGGCAAACCTACGAGGGATCCCTTTGTACACCGATAAACTCATCTTT. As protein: CALGANLRGIPLYTDKLIF.

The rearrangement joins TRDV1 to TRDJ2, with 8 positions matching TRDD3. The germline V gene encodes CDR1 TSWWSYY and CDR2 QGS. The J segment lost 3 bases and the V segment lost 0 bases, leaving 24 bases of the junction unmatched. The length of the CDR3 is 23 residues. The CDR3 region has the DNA TGTGCTCTTGGGGAACTAGTAATTCCTCGGGGGATAGAGAAAGGAATCGTGACAGCACAACTCTTCTTT. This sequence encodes CALGELVIPRGIEKGIVTAQLFF.

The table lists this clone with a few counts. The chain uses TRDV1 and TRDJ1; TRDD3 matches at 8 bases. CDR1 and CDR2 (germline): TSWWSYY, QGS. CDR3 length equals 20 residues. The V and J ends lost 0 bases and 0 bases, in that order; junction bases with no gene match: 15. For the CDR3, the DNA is TGTGCTCTTGGGGAACTAACAGGTGGGGGATTCCAAACCTACACCGATAAACTCATCTTT. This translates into CALGELTGGGFQTYTDKLIF.

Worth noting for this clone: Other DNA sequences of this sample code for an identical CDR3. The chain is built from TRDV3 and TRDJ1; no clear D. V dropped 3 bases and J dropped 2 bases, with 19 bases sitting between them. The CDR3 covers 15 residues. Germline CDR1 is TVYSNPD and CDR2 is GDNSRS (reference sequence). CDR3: CALLPVPDRTDKLIF. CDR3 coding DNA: TGTGCCTTACTACCCGTCCCCGATCGTACCGATAAACTCATCTTT.

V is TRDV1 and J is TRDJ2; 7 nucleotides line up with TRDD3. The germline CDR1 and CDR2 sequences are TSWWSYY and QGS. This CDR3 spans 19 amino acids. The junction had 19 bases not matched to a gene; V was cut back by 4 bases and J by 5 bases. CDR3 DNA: TGTGCTCTTGGGGTCCAAGATCTATGGGGGAGACGGACTACAGCACAACTCTTCTTT. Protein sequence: CALGVQDLWGRRTTAQLFF.